This TCR beta chain comes out of a study of T-cell memory formation after mild COVID-19. TCRdb fed the 5' RACE reads into MiXCR, producing one record per CDR3 protein. The table includes around 400,000 distinct CDR3 sequences, 20% to 25% detected once. The V and J ends lost 7 bases and 3 bases respectively, with 15 bases between them. Germline V gives CDR1 SEHNR, CDR2 FQNEAQ (reference sequence). The CDR3 is 14 amino acids. This chain joins TRBV7-9 and TRBJ1-1; unclear D gene. Input material: PBMCs or a T cell subset sorted from them (not recorded which). This receptor was identified in an adult woman who had mild COVID-19 (a few samples of this study predate the infection). Cell type and time point are not known. The CDR3 loop is CASTYVPGDTEAFF. CDR3 nucleotides: TGTGCCAGCACCTACGTCCCGGGAGACACTGAAGCTTTCTTT.